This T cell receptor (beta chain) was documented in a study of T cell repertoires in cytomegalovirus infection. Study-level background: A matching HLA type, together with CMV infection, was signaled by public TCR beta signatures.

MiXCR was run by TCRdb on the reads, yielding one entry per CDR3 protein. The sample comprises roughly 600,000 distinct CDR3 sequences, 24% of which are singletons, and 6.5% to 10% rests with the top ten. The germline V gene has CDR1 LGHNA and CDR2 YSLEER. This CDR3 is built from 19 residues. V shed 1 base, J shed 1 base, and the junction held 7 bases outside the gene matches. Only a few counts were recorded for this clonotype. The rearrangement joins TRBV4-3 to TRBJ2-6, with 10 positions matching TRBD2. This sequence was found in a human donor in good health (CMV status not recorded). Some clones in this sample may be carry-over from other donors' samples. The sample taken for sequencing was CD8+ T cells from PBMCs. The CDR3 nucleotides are TGCGCCAGCAGCCAAGGTTCTAGCGGGGGATTGTCTGGGGCCAACGTCCTGACTTTC. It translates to CASSQGSSGGLSGANVLTF.